The T cell receptor (beta chain) described here comes from a study of radiotherapy plus CTLA-4 blockade in lung cancer. The CDR3 consists of 16 residues. Germline loops: CDR1 KGHSH, CDR2 LQKENI. Sequencing used immunoSEQ multiplex PCR; TCRdb keeps in-frame clones, though not all of them. The profile shows 43,000 or so clones, roughly 60% of them singletons. Turning to this clone: No antigen is known for it.

General study points: Among reported predictors of response, early blood T cell clone dynamics with interferon-beta performed best. Among blood TCR repertoires after radiotherapy plus ipilimumab, tumor-derived clones expanded.

This receptor was obtained from a human donor with non-small cell lung cancer who had a partial response to radiotherapy plus ipilimumab. This sample comprised peripheral blood, obtained from a patient treated with radiotherapy plus ipilimumab. V usage is TRBV18 and J usage is TRBJ2-5; D may be TRBD1 (6 bases). The assigned J gene may be wrong: the sequence end matches TRBJ2-7 better. This CDR3 reads CASSPLDRTGSYEQYF. In DNA, the CDR3 is TGTGCCAGCTCACCCCTTGACAGGACCGGGTCCTACGAGCAGTACTTC.